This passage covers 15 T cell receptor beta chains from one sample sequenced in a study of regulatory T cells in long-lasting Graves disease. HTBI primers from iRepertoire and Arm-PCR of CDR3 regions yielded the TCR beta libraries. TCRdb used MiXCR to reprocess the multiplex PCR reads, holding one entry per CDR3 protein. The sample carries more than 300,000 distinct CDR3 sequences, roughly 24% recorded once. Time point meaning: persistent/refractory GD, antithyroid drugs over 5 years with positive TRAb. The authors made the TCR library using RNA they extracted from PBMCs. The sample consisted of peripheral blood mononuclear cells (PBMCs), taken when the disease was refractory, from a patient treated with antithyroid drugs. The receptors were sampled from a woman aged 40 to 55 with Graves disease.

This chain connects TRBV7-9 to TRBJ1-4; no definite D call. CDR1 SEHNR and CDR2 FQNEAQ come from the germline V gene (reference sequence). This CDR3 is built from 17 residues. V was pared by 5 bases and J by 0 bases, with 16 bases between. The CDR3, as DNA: TGTGCCAGCAGCGGAACACGTACCCTTGCAACTAATGAAAAACTGTTTTTT. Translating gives CASSGTRTLATNEKLFF.

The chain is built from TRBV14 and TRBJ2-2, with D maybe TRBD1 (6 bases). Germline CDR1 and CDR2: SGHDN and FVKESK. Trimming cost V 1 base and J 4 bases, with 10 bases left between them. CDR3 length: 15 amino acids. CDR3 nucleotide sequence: TGTGCCAGCAGCCAAGCCAGGGGTCTCACCGGGGAGCTGTTTTTT. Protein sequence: CASSQARGLTGELFF.

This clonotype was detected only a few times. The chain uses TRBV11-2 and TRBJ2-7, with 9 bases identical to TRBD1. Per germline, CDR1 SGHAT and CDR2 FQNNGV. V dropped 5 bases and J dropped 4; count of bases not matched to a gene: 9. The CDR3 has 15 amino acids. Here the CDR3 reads CASSQPGQGNYEQYF. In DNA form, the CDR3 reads TGTGCCAGCAGCCAGCCCGGACAGGGGAATTACGAGCAGTACTTC.

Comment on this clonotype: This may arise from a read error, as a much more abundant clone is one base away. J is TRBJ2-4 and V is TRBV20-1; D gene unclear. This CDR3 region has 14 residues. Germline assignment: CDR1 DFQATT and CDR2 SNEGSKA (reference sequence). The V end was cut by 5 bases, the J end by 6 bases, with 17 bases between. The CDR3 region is CSAGPLRAGNIQYF. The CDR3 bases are TGCAGTGCTGGACCTTTAAGAGCCGGAAACATTCAGTACTTC.

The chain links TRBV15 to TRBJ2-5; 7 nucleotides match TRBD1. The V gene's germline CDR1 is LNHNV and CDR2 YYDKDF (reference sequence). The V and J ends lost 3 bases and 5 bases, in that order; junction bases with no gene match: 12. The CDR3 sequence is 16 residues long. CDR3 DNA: TGTGCCACCAGCAGTGTCCAGACAGGGTTGGTGGAGACCCAGTACTTC. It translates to CATSSVQTGLVETQYF.

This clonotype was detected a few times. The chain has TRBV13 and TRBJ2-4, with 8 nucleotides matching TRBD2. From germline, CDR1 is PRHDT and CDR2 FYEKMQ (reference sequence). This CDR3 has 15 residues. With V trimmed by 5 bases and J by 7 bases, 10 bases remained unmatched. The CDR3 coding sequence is TGTGCCAGCAGCCCAGTGCGGGGGGCGGTTAACATTCAGTACTTC. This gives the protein CASSPVRGAVNIQYF.

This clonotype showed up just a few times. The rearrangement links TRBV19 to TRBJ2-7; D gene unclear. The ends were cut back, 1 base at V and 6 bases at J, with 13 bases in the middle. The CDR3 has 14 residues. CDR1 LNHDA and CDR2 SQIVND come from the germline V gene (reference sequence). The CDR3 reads CASSIAGGVGEQYF. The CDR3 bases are TGTGCCAGTAGTATAGCCGGTGGGGTCGGCGAGCAGTACTTC.

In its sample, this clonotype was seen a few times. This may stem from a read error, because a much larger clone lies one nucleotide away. The DNA for the CDR3 is TGTGCCAGCAGTCAAGAGAGGCAGCCCCAGTATTTT. It is translated as CASSQERQPQYF. The V gene is TRBV28, the J gene TRBJ1-5; D unresolved. The end of the DNA aligns better with TRBJ2-3, so the J call may be wrong. Germline V lookup: CDR1 MDHEN, CDR2 SYDVKM. The CDR3 is 12 residues long.

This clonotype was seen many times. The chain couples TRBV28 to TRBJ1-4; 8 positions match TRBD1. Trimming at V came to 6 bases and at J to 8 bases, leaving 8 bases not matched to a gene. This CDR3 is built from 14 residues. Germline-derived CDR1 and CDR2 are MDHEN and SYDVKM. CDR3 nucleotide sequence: TGTGCCAGCAGCCTTGGACAGGGTTCCGAAAAACTGTTTTTT. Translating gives CASSLGQGSEKLFF.

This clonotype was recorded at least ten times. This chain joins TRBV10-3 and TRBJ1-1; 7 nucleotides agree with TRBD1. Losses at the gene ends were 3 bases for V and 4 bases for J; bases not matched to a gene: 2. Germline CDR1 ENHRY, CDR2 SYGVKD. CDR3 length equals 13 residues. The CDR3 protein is CAISESGGTEAFF. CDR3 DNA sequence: TGTGCCATCAGTGAATCAGGGGGCACTGAAGCTTTCTTT.

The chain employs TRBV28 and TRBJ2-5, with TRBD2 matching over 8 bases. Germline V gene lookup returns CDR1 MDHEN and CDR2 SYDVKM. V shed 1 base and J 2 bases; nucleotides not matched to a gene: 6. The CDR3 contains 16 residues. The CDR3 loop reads CASSLLGGRLQETQYF. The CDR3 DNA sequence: TGTGCCAGCAGTTTATTAGGCGGGAGGTTACAAGAGACCCAGTACTTC.

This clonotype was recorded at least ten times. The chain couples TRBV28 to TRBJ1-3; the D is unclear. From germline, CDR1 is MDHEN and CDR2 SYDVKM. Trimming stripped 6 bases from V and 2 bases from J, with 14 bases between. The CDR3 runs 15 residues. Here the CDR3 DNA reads TGTGCCAGCAGCCCACTGACTGAAACTGGAAACACCATATATTTT. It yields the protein CASSPLTETGNTIYF.

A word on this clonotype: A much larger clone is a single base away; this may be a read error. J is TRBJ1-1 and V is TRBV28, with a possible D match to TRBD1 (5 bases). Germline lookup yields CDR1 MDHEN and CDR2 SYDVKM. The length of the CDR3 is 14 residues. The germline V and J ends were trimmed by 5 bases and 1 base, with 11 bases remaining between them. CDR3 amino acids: CASSMAGRNTEAFF. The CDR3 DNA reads TGTGCCAGCAGTATGGCAGGGAGGAACACTGAAGCTTTCTTT. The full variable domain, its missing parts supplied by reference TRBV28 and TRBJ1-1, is DVKVTQSSRYLVKRTGEKVFLECVQDMDHENMFWYRQDPGLGLRLIYFSYDVKMKEKGDIPEGYSVSREKKERFSLILESASTNQTSMYLCASSMAGRNTEAFFGQGTRLTVV.

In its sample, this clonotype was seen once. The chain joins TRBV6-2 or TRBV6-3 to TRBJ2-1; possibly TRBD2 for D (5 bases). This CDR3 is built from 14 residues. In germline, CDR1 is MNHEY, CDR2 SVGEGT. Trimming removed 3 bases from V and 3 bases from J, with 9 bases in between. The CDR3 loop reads CASSYFGNYNEQFF. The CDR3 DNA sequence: TGTGCCAGCAGTTATTTCGGGAACTACAATGAGCAGTTCTTC.

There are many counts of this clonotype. The CDR3 loop reads CSGYRIGTEAFF. CDR3 sequence (DNA): TGCAGCGGTTACAGGATAGGGACTGAAGCTTTCTTT. The chain joins TRBV29-1 to TRBJ1-1, with D tentatively TRBD1 (5 bases). This CDR3 has 12 amino acids. The V gene lost 7 bases and the J gene lost 5 bases, with 14 bases spanning the gap. CDR1 and CDR2 (germline): SQVTM, ANQGSEA.